A selection of T cell receptor beta chains follows, all from one sample in a study of Ad26.COV2.S vaccination and SARS-CoV-2 variants. The protocol was immunoSEQ multiplex PCR, while the TCRdb copy is restricted to in-frame clones and leaves out a portion. The repertoire holds roughly 420,000 clones, with roughly 87% as singletons. Sequences were derived from peripheral blood, sampled in a trial of Ad26.COV2.S vaccine versus placebo. The receptors come from a person aged 18-65 years who received the Ad26.COV2.S COVID-19 vaccine or a placebo. The CDR3 runs from the conserved cysteine through the conserved F or W. The D gene is left open where the match is weak. Size tells how often a clone was seen (once, few, many) or the class of an expanded clone, and some rows leave it out.

D	V	size	J	CDR3	DNA
-	TRBV2	-	TRBJ1-3	CASSELGVGNTIYF	TGTGCCAGCAGTGAATTGGGCGTTGGAAACACCATATATTTT
TRBD1	TRBV4-3	once	TRBJ1-4	CASSQRYRGRGEKLFF	TGCGCCAGCAGCCAAAGATACAGGGGCCGGGGGGAAAAACTGTTTTTT
-	TRBV9	-	TRBJ2-3	CASSVADTQYF	TGTGCCAGCAGCGTTGCAGATACGCAGTATTTT
-	TRBV7-9	-	TRBJ2-1	CASSLPEGRPHNEQFF	TGTGCCAGCAGCTTGCCTGAGGGACGCCCACACAATGAGCAGTTCTTC
-	TRBV5-1	-	TRBJ2-7	CASSRDRSAYEQYF	TGCGCCAGCAGCCGGGACCGATCCGCCTACGAGCAGTACTTC
TRBD1	TRBV12-3/TRBV12-4	-	TRBJ1-1	CASSQGVGTEAFF	TGTGCCAGCAGTCAGGGGGTAGGCACTGAAGCTTTCTTT
-	TRBV4-1	-	TRBJ1-6	CASSQVGEGNSPLHF	TGCGCCAGCAGCCAAGTCGGGGAGGGCAATTCACCCCTCCACTTT
-	TRBV10-3	-	TRBJ2-5	CAISDFLAQETQYF	TGTGCCATCAGTGATTTTCTAGCTCAAGAGACCCAGTACTTC
-	TRBV7-9	-	TRBJ1-1	CASSLDSGVATAFF	TGTGCCAGCAGCTTAGATAGCGGAGTAGCCACGGCTTTCTTT
-	TRBV5-1	-	TRBJ2-7	CASSLMVHSSPNEQYF	TGCGCCAGCAGCTTGATGGTCCATTCCTCGCCAAACGAGCAGTACTTC
-	TRBV5-8	-	TRBJ1-2	CASSARSTGTF	TGTGCCAGCAGCGCCCGGTCCACAGGCACCTTC
-	TRBV6-2/TRBV6-3	-	TRBJ2-7	CASSYGVHEQYF	TGTGCCAGCAGTTACGGGGTCCACGAGCAGTACTTC
-	TRBV5-8	-	TRBJ2-1	CASRMRGGRDNEQFF	TGTGCCAGCCGAATGAGAGGGGGGCGGGACAATGAGCAGTTCTTC
TRBD2	TRBV7-8	-	TRBJ2-1	CASSLALLAVYNEQFF	TGTGCCAGCAGCTTAGCGCTACTAGCGGTCTACAATGAGCAGTTCTTC
-	TRBV19	-	TRBJ2-3	CASSVSQSTDTQYF	TGTGCCAGTAGCGTGTCCCAAAGCACAGATACGCAGTATTTT
-	TRBV20-1	-	TRBJ2-5	CSAGLGAGKYF	TGCAGTGCCGGTCTCGGGGCGGGAAAGTACTTC
TRBD2	TRBV7-2	-	TRBJ2-7	CASSFYRGAYEQYF	TGTGCCAGCAGCTTTTATCGGGGGGCCTACGAGCAGTACTTC
-	TRBV12-3/TRBV12-4	once	TRBJ2-5	CASSTLGTQYF	TGTGCCAGCAGTACTCTGGGGACCCAGTACTTC
-	TRBV4-1	-	TRBJ1-1	CASSPVHKNTEAFF	TGCGCCAGCAGCCCTGTCCACAAGAACACTGAAGCTTTCTTT
TRBD2	TRBV4-3	-	TRBJ2-1	CASSQDGRAHAYNEQFF	TGCGCCAGCAGCCAAGACGGGAGGGCCCACGCCTACAATGAGCAGTTCTTC
-	TRBV2	-	TRBJ1-5	CASSEGRAPAQHF	TGTGCCAGCAGTGAAGGGCGGGCCCCTGCCCAGCATTTT
-	TRBV11-2	-	TRBJ2-1	CASSLGIDNNEQFF	TGTGCCAGCAGCTTAGGGATCGACAACAATGAGCAGTTCTTC
TRBD1	TRBV10-3	-	TRBJ1-2	CAISAAPGQGAGGYTF	TGTGCCATCAGTGCTGCCCCGGGACAGGGGGCGGGAGGCTACACCTTC